This TCR beta chain emerged from a study of OX40 agonist ivuxolimab in advanced cancers. Study-wide context: The costimulatory receptor OX40 (CD134) was targeted by ivuxolimab, a fully human IgG2 agonistic monoclonal antibody. Intravenous ivuxolimab was administered to patients every 2 weeks at six dose levels: 0.01, 0.1, 0.3, 1.5, 3 and 10 mg/kg. Partial responses occurred in three dose-escalation patients, of whom one had hepatocellular carcinoma and two had cutaneous melanoma. The paper describes the monotherapy dose-escalation part (N = 52 patients) of the phase I trial of ivuxolimab. The purpose of peripheral TCRbeta sequencing was to test whether ivuxolimab changed TCR sequence diversity and led to clonal T-cell expansion. A male proportion of roughly 80% and a mean age of about 60 years, ranging from 23 to 79, were recorded for the dose-escalation cohort. Of the 50 or so patients in dose escalation, some 20 had hepatocellular carcinoma, approximately 15 had melanoma, 9 had renal cell carcinoma and 9 had head and neck cancer. Prior anti-PD-1, anti-PD-L1 or anti-CTLA-4 therapy was permitted, and checkpoint inhibitors had been received by about 36% of dose-escalation patients. The paper's findings and limits, for the study overall: On average, CD8+ T cells showed more expanded clones than CD4+ T cells after ivuxolimab. In partial responders in the 0.1-3.0 mg/kg groups, normalized peripheral clonal expansion was found to be among the lowest, especially among CD8+ T cells. Which antigens the clonally expanded peripheral T cells were specific for was not determined. Clonal expansion of both CD4+ and CD8+ blood T cells was observed from baseline to week 6 at doses 0.1 to 3.0 mg/kg. Low levels of normalized T-cell clonal expansion were also seen in some nonresponding patients.

The trial excluded patients who had a history of autoimmune disease or who were on systemic immunosuppression. In every dose cohort, peripheral blood was drawn for TCR sequencing at baseline, cycle 4 day 1, and cycle 7 day 1. Samples came from an open-label, multicenter, first-in-human phase I dose-escalation trial of ivuxolimab. The trial enrolled adults with locally advanced or metastatic head and neck squamous cell, hepatocellular, melanoma or renal cell carcinoma. Before TCR sequencing, CD4+ T cells and CD8+ T cells from peripheral blood were sorted into separate populations. For sequencing of the TCRbeta CDR3 region, genomic DNA was extracted from the sorted cells. TCRbeta CDR3 regions were sequenced using the immunoSEQ Assay. TCRdb mirrors the immuneACCESS table, restricted to in-frame sequences. Some clones are absent from its copies; in checked studies, under half trace to an unresolved V gene, and the reason for the others is unknown. The sample profile shows under 95,000 clones; roughly 87% of them were found once. The top ten hold approximately 0.2% of the sample.

Remarks on this clone: The target of this receptor is not known. Base qualities are missing; no much larger clone stands one base away.

V lost 4 bases and J lost 6 bases, and the count of bases not matched to a germline gene is 6. The CDR3 measures 13 amino acids from cysteine to phenylalanine. Only the CDR3 DNA is retained, 39 bases long and in frame from the first base. From a lookup of the germline V gene, CDR1 and CDR2 are SQVTM and ANQGSEA. Material: CD4+ or CD8+ T cells sorted from blood, obtained in a trial of the OX40 agonist ivuxolimab. The chain is assembled from TRBV29-1 and TRBJ2-3; TRBD2 aligns with 8 central bases. The sequence came from an adult with an advanced solid tumor such as melanoma, head and neck, liver or kidney cancer. The CDR3 region reads CSVAGGRVDTQYF. The sequenced DNA is TGCAGCGTTGCGGGGGGGCGGGTTGATACGCAGTATTTT.